The 6 T cell receptor beta chains reported below all come from one sample, sequenced in a study of cytomegalovirus exposure and HLA in healthy donors. In the PCR, 60 Vbeta and 13 Jbeta primers were used. Method: immunoSEQ multiplex PCR; TCRdb's copy keeps in-frame clones and lacks some. Counted here are 130,000 to 150,000 clones, 73% occurring once; the ten biggest clones make up around 1.4%. The source material was PBMCs. Source of these receptors: a woman aged 35 to 49 in good health and CMV-seronegative.

The chain joins TRBV28 to TRBJ1-4, with D perhaps TRBD1 (6 bases). CDR3 size: 13 residues. Trimming shortened V by 8 bases and J by 10 bases, and 17 bases separated the two germline ends. Germline lookup yields CDR1 MDHEN and CDR2 SYDVKM. The CDR3 nucleotides read TGTGCCAGCGTACCCCGGGACACAAGAAAACTGTTTTTT. Its translation: CASVPRDTRKLFF.

Worth noting for this clone: At one end the junction does not follow the germline gene, possibly because of a read error. Other DNA sequences within the sample encode an identical CDR3. V and J are TRBV25-1 and TRBJ2-5; tentative D call: TRBD1 (6 bases). This CDR3 has 15 amino acids. Germline-derived CDR1 and CDR2 are MGHDK and SYGVNS. This CDR3 reads CASSVQGNWGETQYF. The CDR3 nucleotides are TGTGCCAGTAGTGTACAGGGCAACTGGGGAGAGACCCAGTACTTC.

J is TRBJ1-5 and V is TRBV7-8, with D possibly being TRBD1 (5 bases). The CDR3 is 16 amino acids. Germline V gene lookup returns CDR1 SGHVS and CDR2 FQNEAQ. The ends were cut back, 1 base at V and 3 bases at J, with 13 bases in the middle. The CDR3 region has the DNA TGTGCCAGCAGCTTAGTGGGGGGACCCTCCAATCAGCCCCAGCATTTT. Encoded protein: CASSLVGGPSNQPQHF.

This clone was seen a few times. V and J are TRBV28 and TRBJ1-4; D ambiguous. Per the germline V gene, CDR1 is MDHEN and CDR2 is SYDVKM. This CDR3 has 14 amino acids. V was clipped by 5 bases and J by 1 base, with 8 bases between them. The DNA for the CDR3 is TGTGCCAGCAGTGAGGGTGGAACTAATGAAAAACTGTTTTTT. Translated: CASSEGGTNEKLFF.

This chain connects TRBV13 to TRBJ1-3; no firm D call. Trimming shortened V by 3 bases and J by 0 bases, and 6 bases separated the two germline ends. The length of the CDR3 is 14 residues. Germline V gives CDR1 PRHDT, CDR2 FYEKMQ (reference sequence). For the CDR3, the DNA is TGTGCCAGCAGCTTTTCAGTCTCTGGAAACACCATATATTTT. Protein: CASSFSVSGNTIYF.

V usage is TRBV4-3 and J usage is TRBJ1-5, with TRBD1 identical over 9 bases. This CDR3 has 15 amino acids. The junction had 2 bases not matched to a gene; V was cut back by 3 bases and J by 2 bases. CDR1 is LGHNA and CDR2 is YSLEER in the germline V gene. Here the CDR3 reads CASSQGQGGNQPQHF. The CDR3 region has the DNA TGCGCCAGCAGCCAGGGACAGGGTGGCAATCAGCCCCAGCATTTT.